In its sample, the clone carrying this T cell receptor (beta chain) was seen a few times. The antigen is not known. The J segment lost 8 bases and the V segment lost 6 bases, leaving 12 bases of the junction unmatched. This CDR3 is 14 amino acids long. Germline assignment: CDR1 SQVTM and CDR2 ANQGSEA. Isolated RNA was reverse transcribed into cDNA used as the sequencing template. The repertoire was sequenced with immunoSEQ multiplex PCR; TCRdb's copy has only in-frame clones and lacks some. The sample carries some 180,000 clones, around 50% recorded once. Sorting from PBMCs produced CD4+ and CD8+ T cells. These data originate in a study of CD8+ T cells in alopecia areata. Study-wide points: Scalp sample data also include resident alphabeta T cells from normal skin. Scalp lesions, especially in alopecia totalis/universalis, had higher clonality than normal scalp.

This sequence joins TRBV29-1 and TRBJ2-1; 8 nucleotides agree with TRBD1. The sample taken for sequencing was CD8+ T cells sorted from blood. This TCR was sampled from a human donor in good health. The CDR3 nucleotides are TGCAGCGTCCCCCCCGGACAGGGTGTGGATGAGCAGTTCTTC. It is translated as CSVPPGQGVDEQFF.